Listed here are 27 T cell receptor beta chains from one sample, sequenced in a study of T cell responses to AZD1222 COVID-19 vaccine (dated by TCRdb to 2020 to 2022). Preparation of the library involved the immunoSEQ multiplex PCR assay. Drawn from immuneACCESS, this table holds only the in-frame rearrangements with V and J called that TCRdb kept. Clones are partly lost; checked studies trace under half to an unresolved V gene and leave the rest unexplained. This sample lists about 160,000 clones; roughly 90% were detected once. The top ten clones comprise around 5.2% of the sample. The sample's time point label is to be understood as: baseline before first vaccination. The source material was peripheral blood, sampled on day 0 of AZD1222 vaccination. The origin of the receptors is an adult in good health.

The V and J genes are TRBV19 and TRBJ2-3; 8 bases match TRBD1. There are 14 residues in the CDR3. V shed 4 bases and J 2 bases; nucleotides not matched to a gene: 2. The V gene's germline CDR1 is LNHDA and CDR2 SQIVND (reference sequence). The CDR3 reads CASSRQGFTDTQYF. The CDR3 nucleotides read TGTGCCAGTAGTAGACAGGGGTTCACAGATACGCAGTATTTT.

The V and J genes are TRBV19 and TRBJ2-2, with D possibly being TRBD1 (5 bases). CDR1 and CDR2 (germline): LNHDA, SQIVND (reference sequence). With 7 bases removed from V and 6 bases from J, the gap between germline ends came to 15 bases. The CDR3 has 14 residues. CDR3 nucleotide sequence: TGTGCCAGTATAGACCCAACAGGTTCCGGGGAGCTGTTTTTT. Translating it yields CASIDPTGSGELFF.

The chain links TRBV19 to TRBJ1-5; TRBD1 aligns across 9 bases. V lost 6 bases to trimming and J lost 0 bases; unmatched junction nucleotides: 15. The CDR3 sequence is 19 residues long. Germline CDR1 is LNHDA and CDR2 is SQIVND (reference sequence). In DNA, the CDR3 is TGTGCCAGTAGCAACCCCCGGGACAGGGAGGCCTATAGCAATCAGCCCCAGCATTTT. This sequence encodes CASSNPRDREAYSNQPQHF. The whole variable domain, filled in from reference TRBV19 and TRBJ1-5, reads DGGITQSPKYLFRKEGQNVTLSCEQNLNHDAMYWYRQDPGQGLRLIYYSQIVNDFQKGDIAEGYSVSREKKESFPLTVTSAQKNPTAFYLCASSNPRDREAYSNQPQHFGDGTRLSIL.

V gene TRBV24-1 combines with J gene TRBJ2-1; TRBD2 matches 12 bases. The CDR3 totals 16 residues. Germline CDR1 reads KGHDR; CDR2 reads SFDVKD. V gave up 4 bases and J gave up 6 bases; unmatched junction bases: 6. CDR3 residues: CATSDPSGRAFNEQFF. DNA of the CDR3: TGTGCCACCAGTGACCCTAGCGGGAGGGCTTTCAATGAGCAGTTCTTC.

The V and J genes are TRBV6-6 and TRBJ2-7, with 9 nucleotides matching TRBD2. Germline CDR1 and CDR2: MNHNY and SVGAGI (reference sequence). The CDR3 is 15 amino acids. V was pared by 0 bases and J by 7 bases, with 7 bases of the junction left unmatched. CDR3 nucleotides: TGTGCCAGCAGTTACTCGGTAGCGGGAGCTTGTGAGCAGTACTTC. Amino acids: CASSYSVAGACEQYF.

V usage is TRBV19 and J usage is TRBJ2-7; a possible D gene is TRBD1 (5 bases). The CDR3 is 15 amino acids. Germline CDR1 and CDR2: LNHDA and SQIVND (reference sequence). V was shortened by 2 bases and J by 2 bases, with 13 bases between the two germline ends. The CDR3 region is CASSISSGLTYEQYF. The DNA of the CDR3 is TGTGCCAGTAGTATATCATCAGGGTTGACCTACGAGCAGTACTTC.

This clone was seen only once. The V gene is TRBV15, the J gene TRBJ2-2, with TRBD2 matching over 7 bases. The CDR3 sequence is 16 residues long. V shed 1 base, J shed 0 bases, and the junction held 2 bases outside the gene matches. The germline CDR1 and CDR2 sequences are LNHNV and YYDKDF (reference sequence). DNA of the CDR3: TGTGCCACCAGCAGAGCCAGCGGGGCGAACACCGGGGAGCTGTTTTTT. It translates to CATSRASGANTGELFF.

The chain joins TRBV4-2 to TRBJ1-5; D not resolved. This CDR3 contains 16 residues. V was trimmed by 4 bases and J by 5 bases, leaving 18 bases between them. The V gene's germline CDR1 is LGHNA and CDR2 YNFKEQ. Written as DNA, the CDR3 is TGTGCCAGCAGCCCCTCCTCCCCATCAATGTATCAGCCCCAGCATTTT. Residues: CASSPSSPSMYQPQHF.

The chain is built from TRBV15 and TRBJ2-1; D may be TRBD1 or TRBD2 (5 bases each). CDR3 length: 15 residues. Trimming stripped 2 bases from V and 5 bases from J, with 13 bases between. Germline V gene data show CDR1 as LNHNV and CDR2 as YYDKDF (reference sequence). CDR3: CATSRSGTSDNEQFF. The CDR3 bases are TGTGCCACCAGCAGATCCGGGACCTCGGACAATGAGCAGTTCTTC.

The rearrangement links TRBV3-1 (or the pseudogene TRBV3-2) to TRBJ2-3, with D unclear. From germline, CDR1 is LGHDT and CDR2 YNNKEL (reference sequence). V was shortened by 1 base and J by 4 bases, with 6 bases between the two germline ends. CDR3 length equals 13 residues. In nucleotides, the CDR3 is TGTGCCAGCAGCCAAGTTGAGTCAGATACGCAGTATTTT. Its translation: CASSQVESDTQYF.

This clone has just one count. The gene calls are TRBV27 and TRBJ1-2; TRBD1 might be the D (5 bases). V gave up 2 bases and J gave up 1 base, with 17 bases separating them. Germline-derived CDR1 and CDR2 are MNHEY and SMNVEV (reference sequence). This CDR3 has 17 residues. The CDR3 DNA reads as TGTGCCAGCAGTTTAAGGGCAACAGGCGACAGTAACTATGGCTACACCTTC. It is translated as CASSLRATGDSNYGYTF.

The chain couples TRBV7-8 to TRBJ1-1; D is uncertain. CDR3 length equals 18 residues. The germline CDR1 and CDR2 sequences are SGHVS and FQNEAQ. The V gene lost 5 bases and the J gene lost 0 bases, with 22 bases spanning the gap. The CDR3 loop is CASSLRAHRFLLNTEAFF. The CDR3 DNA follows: TGTGCCAGCAGCCTAAGAGCACACCGTTTCCTTTTGAACACTGAAGCTTTCTTT. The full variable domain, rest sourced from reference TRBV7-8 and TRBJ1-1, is GAGVSQSPRYKVAKRGQDVALRCDPISGHVSLFWYQQALGQGPEFLTYFQNEAQLDKSGLPSDRFFAERPEGSVSTLKIQRTQQEDSAVYLCASSLRAHRFLLNTEAFFGQGTRLTVV.

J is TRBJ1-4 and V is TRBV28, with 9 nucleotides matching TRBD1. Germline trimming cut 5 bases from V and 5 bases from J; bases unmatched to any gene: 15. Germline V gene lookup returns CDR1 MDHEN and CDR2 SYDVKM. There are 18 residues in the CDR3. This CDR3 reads CASSTWTGAPFQNEKLFF. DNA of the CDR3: TGTGCCAGCAGTACCTGGACAGGGGCCCCCTTCCAAAATGAAAAACTGTTTTTT.

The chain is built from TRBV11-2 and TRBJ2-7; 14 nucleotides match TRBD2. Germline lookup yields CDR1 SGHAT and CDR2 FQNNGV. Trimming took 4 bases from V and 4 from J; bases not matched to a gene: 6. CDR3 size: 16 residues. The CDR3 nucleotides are TGTGCCAGCAGCTGGAGACTAGCGGGAGGGCCGTACGAGCAGTACTTC. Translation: CASSWRLAGGPYEQYF.

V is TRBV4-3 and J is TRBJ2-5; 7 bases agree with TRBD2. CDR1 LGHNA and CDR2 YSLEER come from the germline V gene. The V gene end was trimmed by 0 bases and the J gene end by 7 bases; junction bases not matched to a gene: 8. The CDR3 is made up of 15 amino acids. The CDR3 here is CASSQDTSERGTQYF. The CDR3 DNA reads TGCGCCAGCAGCCAAGATACATCCGAGCGGGGGACCCAGTACTTC.

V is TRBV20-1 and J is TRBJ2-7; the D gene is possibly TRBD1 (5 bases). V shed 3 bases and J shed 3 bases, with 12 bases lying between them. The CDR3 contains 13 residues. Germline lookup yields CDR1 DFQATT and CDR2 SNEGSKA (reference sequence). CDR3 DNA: TGCAGTGCTAGTGTTCAGGGATACTACGAGCAGTACTTC. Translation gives CSASVQGYYEQYF.

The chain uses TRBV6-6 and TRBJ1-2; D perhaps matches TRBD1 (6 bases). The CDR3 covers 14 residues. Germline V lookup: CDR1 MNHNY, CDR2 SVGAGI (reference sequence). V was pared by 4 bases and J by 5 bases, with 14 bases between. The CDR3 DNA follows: TGTGCCAGCAGTTTTCCGACAGGAGATTATGGCTACACCTTC. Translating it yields CASSFPTGDYGYTF.

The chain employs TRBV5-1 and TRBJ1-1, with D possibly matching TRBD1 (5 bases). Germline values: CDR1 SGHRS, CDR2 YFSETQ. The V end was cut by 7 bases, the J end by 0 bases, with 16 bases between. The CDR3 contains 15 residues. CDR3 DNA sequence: TGCGCCAGCGGACCCAGTTGGGGCATGAACACTGAAGCTTTCTTT. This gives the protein CASGPSWGMNTEAFF.

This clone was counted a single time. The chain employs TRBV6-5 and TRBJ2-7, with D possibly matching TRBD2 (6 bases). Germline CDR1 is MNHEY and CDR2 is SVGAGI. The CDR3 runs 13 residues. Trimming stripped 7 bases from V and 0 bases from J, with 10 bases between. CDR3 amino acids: CASTGVLSYEQYF. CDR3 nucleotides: TGTGCCAGCACGGGGGTTCTCTCCTACGAGCAGTACTTC.

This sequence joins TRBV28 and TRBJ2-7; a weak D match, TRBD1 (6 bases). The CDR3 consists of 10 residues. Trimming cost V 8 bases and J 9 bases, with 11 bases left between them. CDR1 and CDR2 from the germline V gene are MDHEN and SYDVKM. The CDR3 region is CASGTTGQYF. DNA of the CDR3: TGTGCCAGCGGGACAACTGGGCAGTACTTC.

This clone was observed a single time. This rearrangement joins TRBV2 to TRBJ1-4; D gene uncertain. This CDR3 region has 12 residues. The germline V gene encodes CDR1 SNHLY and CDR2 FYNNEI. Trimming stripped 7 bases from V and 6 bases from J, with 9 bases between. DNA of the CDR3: TGTGCCAGCAAGACGGAGGATGAAAAACTGTTTTTT. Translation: CASKTEDEKLFF.

The chain's CDR3 is CATSDKPGTDSGNTIYF. The CDR3 DNA sequence: TGTGCCACCAGTGATAAGCCCGGGACAGACTCTGGAAACACCATATATTTT. The chain couples TRBV24-1 to TRBJ1-3; 7 bases map to TRBD1. The CDR3 is 17 residues long. The J segment lost 0 bases and the V segment lost 3 bases, leaving 7 bases of the junction unmatched. CDR1 and CDR2 (germline): KGHDR, SFDVKD.

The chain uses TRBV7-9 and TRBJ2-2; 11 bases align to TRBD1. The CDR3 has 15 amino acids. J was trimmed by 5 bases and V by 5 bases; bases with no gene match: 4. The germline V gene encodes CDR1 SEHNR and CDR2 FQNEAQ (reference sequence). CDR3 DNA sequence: TGTGCCAGCAGCCGGGGACAGGGGGTAACCGGGGAGCTGTTTTTT. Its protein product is CASSRGQGVTGELFF.

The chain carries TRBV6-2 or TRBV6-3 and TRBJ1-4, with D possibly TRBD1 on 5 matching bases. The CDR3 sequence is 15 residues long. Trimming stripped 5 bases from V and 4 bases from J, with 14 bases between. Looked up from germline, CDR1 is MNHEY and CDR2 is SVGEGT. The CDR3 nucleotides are TGTGCCAGCAGTGACCCTTCGGGGCGTAATGAAAAACTGTTTTTT. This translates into CASSDPSGRNEKLFF.

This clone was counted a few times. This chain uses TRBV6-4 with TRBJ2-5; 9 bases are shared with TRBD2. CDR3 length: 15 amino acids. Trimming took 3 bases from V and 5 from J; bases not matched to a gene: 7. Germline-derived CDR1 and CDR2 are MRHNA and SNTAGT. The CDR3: CASSDEASGMETQYF. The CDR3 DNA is TGTGCCAGCAGTGATGAGGCTAGCGGGATGGAGACCCAGTACTTC.

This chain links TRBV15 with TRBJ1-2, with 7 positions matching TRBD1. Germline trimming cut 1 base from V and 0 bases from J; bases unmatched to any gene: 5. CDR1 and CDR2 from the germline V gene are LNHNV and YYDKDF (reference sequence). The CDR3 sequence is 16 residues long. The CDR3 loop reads CATSRGGTVANYGYTF. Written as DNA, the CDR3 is TGTGCCACCAGCAGAGGGGGGACAGTTGCTAACTATGGCTACACCTTC. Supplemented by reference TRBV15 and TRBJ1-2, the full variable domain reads DAMVIQNPRYQVTQFGKPVTLSCSQTLNHNVMYWYQQKSSQAPKLLFHYYDKDFNNEADTPDNFQSRRPNTSFCFLDIRSPGLGDTAMYLCATSRGGTVANYGYTFGSGTRLTVV.

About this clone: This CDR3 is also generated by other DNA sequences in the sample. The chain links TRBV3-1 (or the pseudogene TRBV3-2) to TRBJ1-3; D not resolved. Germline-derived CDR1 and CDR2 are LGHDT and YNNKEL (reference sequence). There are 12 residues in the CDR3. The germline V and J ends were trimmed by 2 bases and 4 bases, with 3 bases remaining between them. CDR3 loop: CASSQQGNTIYF. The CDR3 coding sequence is TGTGCCAGCAGCCAACAGGGAAACACCATATATTTT.